The 20 T cell receptor beta chains in this list originate from one sample, sequenced in a study of blood T cells in healthy people across ages. PCR was performed a second time for about 7 to 12 cycles using a sample-barcoded 5' primer and a J-beta primer mix. TCRdb processed the 5' RACE reads anew with MiXCR; each CDR3 protein has one entry. The sample carries 580,000 or so distinct CDR3 sequences, around 48% recorded once. Sequencing input: blood. These receptors all stem from a man older than 75 in good health.

This clonotype was seen a handful of times. The V call is TRBV4-3, the J call TRBJ1-6; possibly TRBD1 for D (6 bases). In germline, CDR1 is LGHNA, CDR2 YSLEER. V shed 1 base and J shed 10 bases, with 14 bases lying between them. The CDR3 consists of 15 residues. CDR3 in DNA: TGCGCCAGCAGCCAAGCGGCAGGGGCACGATCACCCCTCCACTTT. Translation: CASSQAAGARSPLHF.

The genes are TRBV7-8 and TRBJ2-3; TRBD2 matches at 9 bases. J gave up 5 bases and V 5 bases, and 5 bases lay outside the gene matches. In germline, CDR1 is SGHVS, CDR2 FQNEAQ. The CDR3 runs to 14 residues. The CDR3 spells CASSPGLAQDTQYF. Here the CDR3 DNA reads TGTGCCAGCAGCCCGGGACTAGCTCAAGATACGCAGTATTTT.

The J gene is TRBJ2-7, the V gene TRBV21-1; the DNA was not used to check the table's D call, TRBD2. TRBV21-1 is a recognized pseudogene. The CDR3 is 13 amino acids. CDR3 residues: CAGGGAGDYEQHF. CDR3 DNA sequence: TGTGCCGGCGGAGGAGCGGGAGACTACGAGCAGCACTTC.

The chain recombines TRBV9 with TRBJ2-3; 7 positions agree with TRBD1. The trim removed 2 bases at V and 5 bases at J, leaving 5 bases unmatched. Germline V lookup: CDR1 SGDLS, CDR2 YYNGEE. This CDR3 spans 14 amino acids. The CDR3 loop reads CASSVTGYGDTQYF. CDR3 nucleotides: TGTGCCAGCAGCGTGACAGGGTATGGAGATACGCAGTATTTT.

The rearrangement uses TRBV4-1 and TRBJ1-5; D gene unclear. The CDR3 totals 14 residues. Between the trimmed V and J ends, which lost 4 bases and 4 bases, there was a span of 11 bases. Germline CDR1 reads MGHRA; CDR2 reads YSYEKL. The CDR3 reads CASSPKDGNQPQHF. CDR3 sequence (DNA): TGCGCCAGCAGCCCGAAGGACGGAAATCAGCCCCAGCATTTT.

The J gene is TRBJ2-5, the V gene TRBV7-9; TRBD1 aligns across 9 bases. The CDR3 sequence is 16 residues long. Germline V lookup: CDR1 SEHNR, CDR2 FQNEAQ (reference sequence). The V and J ends lost 2 bases and 4 bases, in that order; junction bases with no gene match: 8. The CDR3 loop is CASSLRGTGMSETQYF. The CDR3 bases are TGTGCCAGCAGCTTACGGGGGACAGGGATGTCAGAGACCCAGTACTTC.

V gene TRBV12-3 or TRBV12-4 combines with J gene TRBJ2-2; no firm D call. V lost 5 bases and J lost 4, with 11 bases in between. This CDR3 is built from 14 residues. In nucleotides, the CDR3 is TGTGCCAGCAGTCCCGTCCACGGCACCGGGGAGCTGTTTTTT. Translated: CASSPVHGTGELFF.

V is TRBV9 and J is TRBJ2-7, with D perhaps TRBD1 (6 bases). The end of the DNA aligns better with TRBJ2-5, so the J call may be wrong. Germline-derived CDR1 and CDR2 are SGDLS and YYNGEE. The CDR3 has 15 amino acids. The CDR3 coding sequence is TGTGCCAGCTCCGCCGGACACAGGGCCTTGGAGACCCAGTACTTC. This sequence encodes CASSAGHRALETQYF.

This clonotype has only a few counts. The V call is TRBV20-1, the J call TRBJ2-1, with 9 bases aligning to TRBD2. Germline V CDR1 and CDR2: DFQATT, SNEGSKA (reference sequence). V lost 2 bases to trimming and J lost 7 bases; unmatched junction nucleotides: 9. The CDR3 runs to 15 residues. The CDR3 loop reads CSARRPGTSRNEQFF. The CDR3 DNA reads TGCAGTGCTAGACGCCCGGGGACTAGCAGAAATGAGCAGTTCTTC.

The chain combines TRBV6-5 with TRBJ2-7; D may be TRBD1 or TRBD2 (5 bases each). The better agreement between TRBJ2-5 and the DNA end casts doubt on the J call. Germline CDR1 reads MNHEY; CDR2 reads SVGAGI. The CDR3 runs 15 residues. The CDR3 protein is CASSYSGQRRETQYF. The CDR3 DNA reads as TGTGCCAGCAGTTACTCGGGGCAGAGGAGGGAGACCCAGTACTTC.

This clonotype was recorded many times. V usage is TRBV7-9 and J usage is TRBJ1-5; TRBD1 agrees at 11 bases. The CDR3 spans 17 residues. Germline trimming cut 3 bases from V and 2 bases from J; bases unmatched to any gene: 6. Germline-derived CDR1 and CDR2 are SEHNR and FQNEAQ (reference sequence). This CDR3 reads CASSFSGTGGRNQPQHF. CDR3 bases: TGTGCCAGCAGCTTCAGCGGGACAGGGGGGCGCAATCAGCCCCAGCATTTT.

The chain employs TRBV5-1 and TRBJ2-5; tentatively, D is TRBD2 (5 bases). The DNA end is more similar to TRBJ2-7, so the J call may be wrong. CDR3 length: 12 amino acids. From germline, CDR1 is SGHRS and CDR2 YFSETQ. CDR3 sequence: CASSPPGDEQYF. CDR3 nucleotide sequence: TGCGCCAGCAGCCCCCCCGGGGACGAGCAGTACTTC.

The CDR3 bases are TGCGCCAGCAGCCCCGGACAGGTGGGGAAGCAGTTCTTC. Residues: CASSPGQVGKQFF. The chain links TRBV5-1 to TRBJ2-1; 7 bases agree with TRBD1. The CDR3 sequence is 13 residues long. V lost 4 bases, J lost 11 bases, and 9 bases stayed unmatched. CDR1 and CDR2 from the germline V gene are SGHRS and YFSETQ.

This clonotype showed up many times. The chain is built from TRBV12-3 or TRBV12-4 and TRBJ1-1, with 7 bases matching TRBD1. V lost 5 bases and J lost 2; bases outside the gene matches: 2. The CDR3 length is 13 residues. Here the CDR3 DNA reads TGTGCCAGCAGTCGGACAGGTAACACTGAAGCTTTCTTT. Translating it yields CASSRTGNTEAFF.

As regards this clonotype: A much larger clone sits a single nucleotide away, making a read error possible. The chain employs TRBV6-6 and TRBJ1-2; no firm D call. The CDR3 is made up of 11 amino acids. From germline, CDR1 is MNHNY and CDR2 SVGAGI (reference sequence). CDR3 region: CAGRQNYGYTF. The CDR3, as DNA: TGTGCCGGCAGGCAGAACTATGGCTACACCTTC.

This clonotype was counted between two and nine times. The rearrangement joins TRBV7-3 to TRBJ2-1; a possible D gene is TRBD2 (5 bases). Trimming took off 1 base at V and 6 bases at J, with 13 bases between the two ends. This CDR3 contains 15 residues. From germline, CDR1 is SGHTA and CDR2 FQGTGA. CDR3 loop: CASSLIPGLGNEQFF. In DNA, the CDR3 is TGTGCCAGCAGCTTAATCCCGGGATTAGGCAATGAGCAGTTCTTC.

This clonotype was seen just once. The rearrangement links TRBV20-1 to TRBJ2-7; unclear D gene. The CDR3 loop spans 16 amino acids. The germline V and J ends were trimmed by 0 bases and 3 bases, with 18 bases remaining between them. The germline V gene has CDR1 DFQATT and CDR2 SNEGSKA (reference sequence). DNA for the CDR3: TGCAGTGCTAGAGATCAATTAGAGAGGCCGGGCTACGAGCAGTACTTC. Translation gives CSARDQLERPGYEQYF.

The V and J genes are TRBV12-3 or TRBV12-4 and TRBJ2-1; D is undetermined. This CDR3 comprises 10 residues. V was cut by 10 bases and J by 8 bases, with 9 bases left in between. CDR3 region: CAIGRDEQFF. DNA of the CDR3: TGTGCCATCGGAAGGGATGAGCAGTTCTTC.

The table lists this clonotype with a count of one. This chain uses TRBV3-1 with TRBJ1-1; D gene unclear. V was pared by 0 bases and J by 7 bases, with 12 bases between. The CDR3 length is 14 residues. The germline V gene has CDR1 LGHDT and CDR2 YNNKEL (reference sequence). The CDR3 loop reads CASSQDGWEGEAFF. The CDR3 bases are TGTGCCAGCAGCCAAGATGGGTGGGAGGGTGAAGCTTTCTTT.

CDR3 DNA: TGTGCCAGCAGCCTACGAGGGGCTAGCGGGACCTATAAAGAGACCCAGTACTTC. Its protein product is CASSLRGASGTYKETQYF. The genes are TRBV3-1 and TRBJ2-5; TRBD2 agrees at 9 bases. V lost 4 bases and J lost 3; bases outside the gene matches: 15. The CDR3 runs to 18 residues. Germline CDR1 reads LGHDT; CDR2 reads YNNKEL (reference sequence).